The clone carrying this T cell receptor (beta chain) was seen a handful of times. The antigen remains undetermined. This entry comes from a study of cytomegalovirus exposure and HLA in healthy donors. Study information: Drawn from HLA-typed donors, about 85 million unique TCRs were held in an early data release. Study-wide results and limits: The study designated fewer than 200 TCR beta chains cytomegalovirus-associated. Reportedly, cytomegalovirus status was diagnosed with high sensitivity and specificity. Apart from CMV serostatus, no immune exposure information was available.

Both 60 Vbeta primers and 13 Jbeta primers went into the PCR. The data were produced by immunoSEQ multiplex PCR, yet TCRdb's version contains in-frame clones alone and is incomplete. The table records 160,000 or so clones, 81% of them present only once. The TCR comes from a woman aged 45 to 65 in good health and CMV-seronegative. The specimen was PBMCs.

The CDR3 loop is CASTRTSGGAGEQFF. For the CDR3, the DNA is TGTGCCAGCACTAGGACTAGCGGGGGGGCAGGGGAGCAGTTCTTC. The chain carries TRBV2 and TRBJ2-1; 15 nucleotides match TRBD2. The CDR3 has 15 residues. From germline, CDR1 is SNHLY and CDR2 FYNNEI. V lost 7 bases and J lost 10; bases outside the gene matches: 8.